Below, one TCR beta chain is given with its context. What it binds is unknown. Investigators divided CD4+ cells into CD45RA+ naive and CD45RA-negative memory subsets. Assay used: immunoSEQ multiplex PCR; TCRdb lists only in-frame clones, some missing. Seen here are around 1 million clones, over 75% observed once, and the top ten hold approximately 1.5%. The CDR3 runs 13 residues. Trimming took off 8 bases at V and 8 bases at J, with 18 bases between the two ends. Per germline, CDR1 MNHNS and CDR2 SASEGT. The data belong to a study of shared clonotypes between healthy human individuals. General study findings and limits: The diversity represented, both genetic and in exposure history, was limited by few donors. It was the non-shared clonotypes that had lower generation probabilities than clonotypes shared by all four donors. It was only blood that was sampled, and tissue repertoires likely differ.

The genes are TRBV6-1 and TRBJ1-1; no firm D call. The sample was memory CD4+ T cells sorted from blood. Specified subset: CD45RA-negative fraction. The receptor was derived from a man between 18 and 35 years old in good health. In DNA form, the CDR3 reads TGTGCCAGCGGTGCGACACGTCCGGGAGAAGCTTTCTTT. Protein sequence: CASGATRPGEAFF.